This TCR beta chain was sequenced during a study of long-term antiretroviral therapy in people with HIV. Study results and caveats: Subsequent to ART, diversity was augmented yet persisted below that of transplant donor controls. In the period from about 2004 to 2017, blood was collected, possibly under older ART regimens.

Unmatched junction bases numbered 9, after V lost 2 bases and J lost 4 bases. Germline assignment: CDR1 MNHNY and CDR2 SVGAGI (reference sequence). This CDR3 region has 16 residues. Researchers ran immunoSEQ v3.0 at survey level. The data were produced by immunoSEQ multiplex PCR, yet TCRdb's version contains in-frame clones alone and is incomplete. The table includes 20,000 to 25,000 clones, 80% to 90% detected once. For this clone: Its antigen is unknown.

V gene TRBV6-6 combines with J gene TRBJ1-2; 8 bases are a match to TRBD1. The receptor's source is a man aged 50-59 years with HIV. The sample here was unsorted PBMCs, taken 1.2 years after starting antiretroviral therapy. CDR3 nucleotide sequence: TGTGCCAGCAGTTACCCGCCCCAGGGGGCGCTCTATGGCTACACCTTC. Amino acid sequence: CASSYPPQGALYGYTF.